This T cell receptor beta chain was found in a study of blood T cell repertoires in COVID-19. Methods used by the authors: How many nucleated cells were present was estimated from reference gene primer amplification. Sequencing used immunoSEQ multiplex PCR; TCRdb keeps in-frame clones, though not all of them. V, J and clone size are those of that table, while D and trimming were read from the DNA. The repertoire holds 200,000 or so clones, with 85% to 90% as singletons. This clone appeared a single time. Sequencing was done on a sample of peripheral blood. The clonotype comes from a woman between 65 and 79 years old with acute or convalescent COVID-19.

This CDR3 reads CASSLDQGRGKQYF. CDR3 in DNA: TGTGCCAGCAGCTTAGACCAGGGGAGGGGCAAGCAGTACTTC. J is TRBJ2-7 and V is TRBV7-6; D perhaps matches TRBD2 (7 bases). Germline-derived CDR1 and CDR2 are SGHVS and FNYEAQ. This CDR3 has 14 amino acids. The V end lost 1 base, the J end lost 8 bases, and 15 bases lay between the germline ends.